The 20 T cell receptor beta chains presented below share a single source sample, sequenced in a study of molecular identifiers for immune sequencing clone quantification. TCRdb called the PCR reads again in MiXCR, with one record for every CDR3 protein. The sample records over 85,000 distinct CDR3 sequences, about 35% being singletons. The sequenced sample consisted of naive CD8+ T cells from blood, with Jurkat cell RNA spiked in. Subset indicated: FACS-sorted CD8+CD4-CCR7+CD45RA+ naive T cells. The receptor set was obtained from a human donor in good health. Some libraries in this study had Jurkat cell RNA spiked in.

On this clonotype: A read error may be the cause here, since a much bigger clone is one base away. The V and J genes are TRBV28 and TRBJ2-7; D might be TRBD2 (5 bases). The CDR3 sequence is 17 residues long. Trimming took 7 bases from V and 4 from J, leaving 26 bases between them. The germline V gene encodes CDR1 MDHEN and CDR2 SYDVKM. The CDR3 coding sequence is TGTGCCAGCAACCTCCAGGCCGGACCCCACACGGGGTACGAGCAGTACTTC. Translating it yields CASNLQAGPHTGYEQYF. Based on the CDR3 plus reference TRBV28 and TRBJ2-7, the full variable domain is DVKVTQSSRYLVKRTGEKVFLECVQDMDHENMFWYRQDPGLGLRLIYFSYDVKMKEKGDIPEGYSVSREKKERFSLILESASTNQTSMYLCASNLQAGPHTGYEQYFGPGTRLTVT.

For the CDR3, the DNA is TGTGCCAGCAGCTTGGTGGGTCAGAGCACAGATACGCAGTATTTT. It translates to CASSLVGQSTDTQYF. V and J are TRBV5-6 and TRBJ2-3; D call uncertain. With 0 bases removed from V and 0 bases from J, the gap between germline ends came to 8 bases. The CDR3 has 15 amino acids. Germline CDR1 SGHDT, CDR2 YYEEEE.

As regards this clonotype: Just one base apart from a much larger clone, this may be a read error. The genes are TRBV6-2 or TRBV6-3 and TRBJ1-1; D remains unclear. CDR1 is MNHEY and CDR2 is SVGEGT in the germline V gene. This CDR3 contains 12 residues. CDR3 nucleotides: TGTGCCAGCAGTTACTCGAAGGCCGAAGCTTACTTT. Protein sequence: CASSYSKAEAYF.

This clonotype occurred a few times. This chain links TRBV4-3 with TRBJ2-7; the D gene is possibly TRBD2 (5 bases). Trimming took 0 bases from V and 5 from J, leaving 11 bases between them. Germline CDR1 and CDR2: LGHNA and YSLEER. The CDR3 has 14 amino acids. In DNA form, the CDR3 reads TGCGCCAGCAGCCAAGATCTGGAGGTCCACGAGCAGTACTTC. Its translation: CASSQDLEVHEQYF.

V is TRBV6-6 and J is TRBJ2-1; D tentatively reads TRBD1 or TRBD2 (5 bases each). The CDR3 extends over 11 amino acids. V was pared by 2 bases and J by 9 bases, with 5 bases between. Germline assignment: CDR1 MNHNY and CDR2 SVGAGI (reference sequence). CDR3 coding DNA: TGTGCCAGCAGTTACGGGGGTGAGCAGTTCTTC. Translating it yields CASSYGGEQFF.

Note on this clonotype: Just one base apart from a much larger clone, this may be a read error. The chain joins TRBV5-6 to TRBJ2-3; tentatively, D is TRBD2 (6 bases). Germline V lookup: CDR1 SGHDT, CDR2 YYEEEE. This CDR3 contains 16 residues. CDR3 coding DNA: TGTGCCAGCAGCTCTAGCGACAGAGCTTTCACAGATACGCAGAATTTT. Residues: CASSSSDRAFTDTQNF.

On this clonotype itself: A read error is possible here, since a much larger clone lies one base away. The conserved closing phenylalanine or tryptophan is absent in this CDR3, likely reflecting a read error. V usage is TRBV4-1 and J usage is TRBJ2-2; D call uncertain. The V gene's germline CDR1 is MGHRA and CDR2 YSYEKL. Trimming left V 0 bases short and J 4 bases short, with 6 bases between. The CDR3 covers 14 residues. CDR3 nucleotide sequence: TGCGCCAGCAGCCAAGACGAGGCCACCGGGGAGCTGTTTTAT. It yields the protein CASSQDEATGELFY.

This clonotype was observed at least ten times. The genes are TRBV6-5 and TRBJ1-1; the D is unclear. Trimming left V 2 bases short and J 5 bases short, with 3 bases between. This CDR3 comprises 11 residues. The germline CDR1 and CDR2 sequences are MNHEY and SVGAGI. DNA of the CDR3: TGTGCCAGCAGTTACGAGACTGAAGCTTTCTTT. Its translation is CASSYETEAFF.

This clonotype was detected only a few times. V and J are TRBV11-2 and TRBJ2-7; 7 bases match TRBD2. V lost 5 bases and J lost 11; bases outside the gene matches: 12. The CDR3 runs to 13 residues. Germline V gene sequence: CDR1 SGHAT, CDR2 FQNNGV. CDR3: CASSTRGSGKEYF. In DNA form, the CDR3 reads TGTGCCAGCAGCACCCGGGGGAGCGGGAAGGAGTACTTC.

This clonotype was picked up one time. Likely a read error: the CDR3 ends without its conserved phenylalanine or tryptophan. The CDR3, as DNA: TGTGCCATCAGTAAAAGTTCTCGAGAGACCCAGTACTCC. This sequence encodes CAISKSSRETQYS. The chain employs TRBV10-3 and TRBJ2-5, with unresolved D. This CDR3 has 13 amino acids. Germline V lookup: CDR1 ENHRY, CDR2 SYGVKD. Trimming cost V 5 bases and J 4 bases, with 11 bases left between them.

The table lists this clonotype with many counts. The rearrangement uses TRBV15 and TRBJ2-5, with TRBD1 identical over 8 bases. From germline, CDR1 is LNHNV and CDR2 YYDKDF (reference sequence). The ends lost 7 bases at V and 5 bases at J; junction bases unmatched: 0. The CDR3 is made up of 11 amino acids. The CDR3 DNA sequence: TGTGCCACCAACAGGGGGGAGACCCAGTACTTC. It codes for CATNRGETQYF. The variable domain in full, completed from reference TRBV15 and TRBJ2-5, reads DAMVIQNPRYQVTQFGKPVTLSCSQTLNHNVMYWYQQKSSQAPKLLFHYYDKDFNNEADTPDNFQSRRPNTSFCFLDIRSPGLGDTAMYLCATNRGETQYFGPGTRLLVL.

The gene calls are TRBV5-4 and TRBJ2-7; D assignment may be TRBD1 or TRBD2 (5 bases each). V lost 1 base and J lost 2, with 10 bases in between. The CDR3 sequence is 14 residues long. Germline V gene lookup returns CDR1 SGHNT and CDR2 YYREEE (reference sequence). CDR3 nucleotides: TGTGCCAGCAGCTTGTCTGGGGACGCCTACGAGCAGTACTTC. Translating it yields CASSLSGDAYEQYF.

In DNA form, the CDR3 reads TGCGCCAGCAGCCAAGAAATGGGTCCGGGCCGGACCGGGGAGCTGTTTTTT. This translates into CASSQEMGPGRTGELFF. The J gene is TRBJ2-2, the V gene TRBV4-3; D is unclear. Trimming took 0 bases from V and 5 from J, leaving 16 bases between them. CDR1 LGHNA and CDR2 YSLEER come from the germline V gene. The CDR3 has 17 residues.

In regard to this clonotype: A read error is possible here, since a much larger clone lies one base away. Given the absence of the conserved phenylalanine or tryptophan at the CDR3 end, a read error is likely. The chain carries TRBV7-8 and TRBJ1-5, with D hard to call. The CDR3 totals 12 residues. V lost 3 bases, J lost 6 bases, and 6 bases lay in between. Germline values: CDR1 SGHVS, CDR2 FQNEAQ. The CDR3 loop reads CASSLRVQPQHL. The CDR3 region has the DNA TGTGCCAGCAGCTTGCGGGTTCAGCCCCAGCATCTT.

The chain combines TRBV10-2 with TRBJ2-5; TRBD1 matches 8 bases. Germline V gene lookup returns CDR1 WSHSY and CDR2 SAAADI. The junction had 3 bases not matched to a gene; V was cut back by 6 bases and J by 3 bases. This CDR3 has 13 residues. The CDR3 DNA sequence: TGCGCCAGCAGAGCGGACAGGGAAGAGACCCAGTACTTC. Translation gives CASRADREETQYF.

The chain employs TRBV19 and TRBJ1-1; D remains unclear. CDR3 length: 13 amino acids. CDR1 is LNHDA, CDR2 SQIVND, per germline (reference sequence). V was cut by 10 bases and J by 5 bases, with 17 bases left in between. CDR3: CATRELGETEAFF. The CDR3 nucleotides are TGTGCCACCCGTGAGCTTGGGGAGACTGAAGCTTTCTTT.

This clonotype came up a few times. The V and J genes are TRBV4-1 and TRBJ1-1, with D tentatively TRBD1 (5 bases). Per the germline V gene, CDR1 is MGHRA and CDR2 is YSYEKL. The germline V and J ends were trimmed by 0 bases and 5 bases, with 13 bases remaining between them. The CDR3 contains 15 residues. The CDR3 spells CASSQERGGATEAFF. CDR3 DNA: TGCGCCAGCAGCCAAGAGAGAGGAGGGGCGACTGAAGCTTTCTTT.

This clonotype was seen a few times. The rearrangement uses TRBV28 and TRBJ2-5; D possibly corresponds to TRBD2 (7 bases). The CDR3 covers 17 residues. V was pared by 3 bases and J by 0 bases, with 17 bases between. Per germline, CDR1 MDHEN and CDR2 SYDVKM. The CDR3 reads CASSFGGPRGDQETQYF. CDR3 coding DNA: TGTGCCAGCAGTTTCGGGGGCCCACGGGGGGACCAAGAGACCCAGTACTTC.

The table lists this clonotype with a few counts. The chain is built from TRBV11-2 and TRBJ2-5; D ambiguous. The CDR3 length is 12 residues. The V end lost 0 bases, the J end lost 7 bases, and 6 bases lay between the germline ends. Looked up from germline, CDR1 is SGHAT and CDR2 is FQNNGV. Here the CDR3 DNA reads TGTGCCAGCAGCTTAGAAGATGGGACCCAGTACTTC. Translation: CASSLEDGTQYF.

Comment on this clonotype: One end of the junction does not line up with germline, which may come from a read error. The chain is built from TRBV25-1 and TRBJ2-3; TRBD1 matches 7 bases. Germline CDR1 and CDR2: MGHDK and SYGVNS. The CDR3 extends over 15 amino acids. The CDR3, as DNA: TGTGCCAGCAGCCGCCGGGACAGCAGCACAGATACGCAGAATTTT. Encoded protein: CASSRRDSSTDTQNF. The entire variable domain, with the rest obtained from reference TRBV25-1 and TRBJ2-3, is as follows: EADIYQTPRYLVIGTGKKITLECSQTMGHDKMYWYQQDPGMELHLIHYSYGVNSTEKGDLSSESTVSRIRTEHFPLTLESARPSHTSQYLCASSRRDSSTDTQNFGPGTRLTVL.